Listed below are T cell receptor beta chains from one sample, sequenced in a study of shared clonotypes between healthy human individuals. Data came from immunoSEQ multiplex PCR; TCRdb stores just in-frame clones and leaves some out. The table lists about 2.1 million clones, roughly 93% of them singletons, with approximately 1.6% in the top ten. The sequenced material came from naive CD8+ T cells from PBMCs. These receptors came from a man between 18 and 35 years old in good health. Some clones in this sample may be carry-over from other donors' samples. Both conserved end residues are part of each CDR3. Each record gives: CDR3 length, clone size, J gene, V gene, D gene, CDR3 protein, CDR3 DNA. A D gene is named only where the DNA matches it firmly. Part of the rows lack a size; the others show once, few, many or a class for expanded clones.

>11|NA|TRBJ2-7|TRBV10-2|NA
CAVGKHYEQYF
TGCGCCGTCGGCAAGCACTACGAGCAGTACTTC
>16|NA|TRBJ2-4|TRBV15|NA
CATSRDPGLAKNIQYF
TGTGCCACCAGCAGAGATCCGGGACTAGCCAAAAACATTCAGTACTTC
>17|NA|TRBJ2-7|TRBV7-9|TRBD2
CASRPPPERGLSYEQYF
TGTGCCAGCAGACCACCCCCAGAGCGGGGGCTCTCCTACGAGCAGTACTTC
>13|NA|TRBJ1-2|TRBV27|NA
CASSFQGGYGYTF
TGTGCCAGCAGTTTCCAGGGTGGGTATGGCTACACCTTC
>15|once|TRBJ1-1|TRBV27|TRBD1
CASSPRQGLNTEAFF
TGTGCCAGCAGTCCACGACAGGGCTTGAACACTGAAGCTTTCTTT
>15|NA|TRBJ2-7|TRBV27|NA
CASSLSQRLSYEQYF
TGTGCCAGCAGTTTGTCCCAGCGATTGTCCTACGAGCAGTACTTC
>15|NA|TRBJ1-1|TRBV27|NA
CASSSRGGGNTEAFF
TGTGCCAGCAGTTCCCGAGGGGGTGGGAACACTGAAGCTTTCTTT
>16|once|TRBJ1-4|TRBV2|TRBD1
CASVDRGGPYNEKLFF
TGTGCCAGCGTCGACAGGGGGGGCCCCTATAATGAAAAACTGTTTTTT
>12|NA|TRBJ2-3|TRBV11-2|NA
CASSELPPTQYF
TGTGCCAGCAGCGAACTTCCCCCTACGCAGTATTTT
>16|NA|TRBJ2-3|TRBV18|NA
CASSPPTTGSTDTQYF
TGTGCCAGCTCACCACCGACGACAGGTAGCACAGATACGCAGTATTTT
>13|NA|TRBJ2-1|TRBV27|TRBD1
CASSPQGEERQFF
TGTGCCAGCAGTCCACAGGGGGAGGAGCGGCAGTTCTTC
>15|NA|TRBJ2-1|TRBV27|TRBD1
CASSIDRGWLGEQFF
TGTGCCAGCAGCATAGACAGGGGGTGGTTGGGTGAGCAGTTCTTC
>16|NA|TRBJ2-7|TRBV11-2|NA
CASSLGGGLVSYEQYF
TGTGCCAGCAGCTTAGGAGGGGGACTGGTCTCCTACGAGCAGTACTTC
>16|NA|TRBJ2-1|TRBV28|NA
CASSSTGTGTYNEQFF
TGTGCCAGCAGTTCGACCGGGACTGGGACCTACAATGAGCAGTTCTTC
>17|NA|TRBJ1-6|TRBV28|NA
CASSLEDSLRWYSPLHF
TGTGCCAGCAGTTTGGAGGACAGCCTGCGCTGGTATTCACCCCTCCACTTT
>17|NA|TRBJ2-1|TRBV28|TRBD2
CASSLYSAERDYNEQFF
TGTGCCAGCAGCTTATACTCGGCCGAGCGGGATTACAATGAGCAGTTCTTC
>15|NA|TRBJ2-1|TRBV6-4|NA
CASSDSIALHNEQFF
TGTGCCAGCAGTGACTCGATAGCTCTACACAATGAGCAGTTCTTC
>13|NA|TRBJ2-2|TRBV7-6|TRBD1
CASSSGGTGELFF
TGTGCCAGCAGCTCAGGGGGCACCGGGGAGCTGTTTTTT
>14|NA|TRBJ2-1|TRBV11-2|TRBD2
CASSIAGAVHEQFF
TGTGCCAGCAGCATAGCGGGAGCCGTGCATGAGCAGTTCTTC
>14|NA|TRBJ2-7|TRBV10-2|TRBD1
CASSPSGQGYEQYF
TGCGCCAGCAGCCCTTCAGGACAGGGCTACGAGCAGTACTTC
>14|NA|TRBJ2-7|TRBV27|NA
CASSLVGASYEQYF
TGTGCCAGCAGTTTAGTCGGAGCGTCCTACGAGCAGTACTTC
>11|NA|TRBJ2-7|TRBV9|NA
CASSVADEQYF
TGTGCCAGCAGCGTAGCGGACGAGCAGTACTTC
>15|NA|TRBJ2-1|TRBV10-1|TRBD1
CASSDGTGRSYEQFF
TGCGCCAGCAGTGATGGGACAGGGAGATCCTATGAGCAGTTCTTC
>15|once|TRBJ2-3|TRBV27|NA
CASSLLPLGTDTQYF
TGTGCCAGCAGTTTATTACCGCTGGGTACAGATACGCAGTATTTT
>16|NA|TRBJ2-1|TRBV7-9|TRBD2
CASSPMTSGSAYEQFF
TGTGCCAGCAGCCCAATGACTAGCGGGAGTGCGTATGAGCAGTTCTTC
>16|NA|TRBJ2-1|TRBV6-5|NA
CASSYGGRPTYNEQFF
TGTGCCAGCAGTTACGGGGGGAGACCGACCTACAATGAGCAGTTCTTC
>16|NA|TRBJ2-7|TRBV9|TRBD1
CASSVYRDSLSYEQYF
TGTGCCAGCAGCGTATACCGGGACAGCTTGTCCTACGAGCAGTACTTC
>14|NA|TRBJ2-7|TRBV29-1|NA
CSVEDPGGTYEQYF
TGCAGCGTTGAAGATCCTGGTGGGACCTACGAGCAGTACTTC
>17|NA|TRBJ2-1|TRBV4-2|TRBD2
CASSQDLGTRVNNEQFF
TGTGCCAGCAGCCAAGATCTAGGGACTAGGGTGAACAATGAGCAGTTCTTC
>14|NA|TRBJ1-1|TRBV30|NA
CASKAGGRNTEAFF
TGTGCCTCTAAGGCGGGGGGACGCAACACTGAAGCTTTCTTT
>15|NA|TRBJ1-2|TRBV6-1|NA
CASRVRDTSNYGYTF
TGTGCCAGCCGCGTCCGGGACACCTCTAACTATGGCTACACCTTC
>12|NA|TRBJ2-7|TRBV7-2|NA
CASSLLGSEQYF
TGTGCCAGCAGCCTACTAGGATCCGAGCAGTACTTC
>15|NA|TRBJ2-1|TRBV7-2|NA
CASSLQRRANNEQFF
TGTGCCAGCAGCTTACAGCGTCGAGCTAACAATGAGCAGTTCTTC
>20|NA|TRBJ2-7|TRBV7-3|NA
CASSSPTIGGLGSYSYEQYF
TGTGCCAGCAGCTCCCCTACAATTGGTGGCCTGGGGAGTTACTCCTACGAGCAGTACTTC
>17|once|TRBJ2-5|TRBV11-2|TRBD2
CASSSRKGLAAQETQYF
TGTGCCAGCAGCTCAAGAAAGGGACTAGCGGCTCAAGAGACCCAGTACTTC
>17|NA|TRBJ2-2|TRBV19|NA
CASSDLLGGPGAGELFF
TGTGCCAGTAGCGACCTCCTTGGGGGCCCTGGGGCCGGGGAGCTGTTTTTT
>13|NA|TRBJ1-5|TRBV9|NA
CASSEGQGLAQHF
TGTGCCAGCAGCGAGGGGCAGGGTTTGGCCCAGCATTTT
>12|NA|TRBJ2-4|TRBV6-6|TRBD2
CASMAGRDIQYF
TGTGCCAGCATGGCAGGGAGGGACATTCAGTACTTC
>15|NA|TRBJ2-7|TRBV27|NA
CASSLMPDSYYEQYF
TGTGCCAGCAGTTTAATGCCGGACTCGTACTACGAGCAGTACTTC
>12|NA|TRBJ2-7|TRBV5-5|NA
CASSQTVYEQYF
TGTGCCAGCAGCCAGACAGTATACGAGCAGTACTTC
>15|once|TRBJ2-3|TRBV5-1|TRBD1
CASSSSDRGTHTQYF
TGCGCCAGCAGCTCCTCGGACAGGGGCACTCATACGCAGTATTTT
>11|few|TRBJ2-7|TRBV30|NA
CAWSRGYEQYF
TGTGCCTGGAGTAGGGGGTACGAGCAGTACTTC
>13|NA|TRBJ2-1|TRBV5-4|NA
CASSLRQYNEQFF
TGTGCCAGCAGCTTAAGACAGTACAATGAGCAGTTCTTC
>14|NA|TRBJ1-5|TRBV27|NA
CASSVLQGGQPQHF
TGTGCCAGCAGTGTCCTACAGGGAGGCCAGCCCCAGCATTTT
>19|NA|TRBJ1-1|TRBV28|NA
CASSLPRALLDSMNTEAFF
TGTGCCAGCAGTTTACCCCGGGCCCTCCTAGACTCTATGAACACTGAAGCTTTCTTT
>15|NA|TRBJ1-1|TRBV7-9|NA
CASRLPQGKNTEAFF
TGTGCCAGCAGGCTACCCCAGGGGAAGAACACTGAAGCTTTCTTT
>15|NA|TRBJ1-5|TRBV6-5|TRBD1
CASSYRQGVSQPQHF
TGTGCCAGCAGTTACCGCCAGGGGGTTTCTCAGCCCCAGCATTTT
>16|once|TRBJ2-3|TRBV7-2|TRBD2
CASSLKGLAGTDTQYF
TGTGCCAGCAGCTTAAAGGGACTAGCGGGAACTGATACGCAGTATTTT
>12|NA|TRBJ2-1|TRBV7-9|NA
CASSLGVGEQFF
TGTGCCAGCAGCTTAGGGGTGGGTGAGCAGTTCTTC
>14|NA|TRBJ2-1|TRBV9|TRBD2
CASSVAAGWYEQFF
TGTGCCAGCAGCGTAGCAGCGGGATGGTATGAGCAGTTCTTC
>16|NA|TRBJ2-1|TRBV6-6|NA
CASTRVPTGLYNEQFF
TGTGCCAGCACCCGAGTCCCGACAGGCCTATACAATGAGCAGTTCTTC
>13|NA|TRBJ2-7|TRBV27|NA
CASRTGPNHEQYF
TGTGCCAGCAGGACCGGACCTAATCACGAGCAGTACTTC